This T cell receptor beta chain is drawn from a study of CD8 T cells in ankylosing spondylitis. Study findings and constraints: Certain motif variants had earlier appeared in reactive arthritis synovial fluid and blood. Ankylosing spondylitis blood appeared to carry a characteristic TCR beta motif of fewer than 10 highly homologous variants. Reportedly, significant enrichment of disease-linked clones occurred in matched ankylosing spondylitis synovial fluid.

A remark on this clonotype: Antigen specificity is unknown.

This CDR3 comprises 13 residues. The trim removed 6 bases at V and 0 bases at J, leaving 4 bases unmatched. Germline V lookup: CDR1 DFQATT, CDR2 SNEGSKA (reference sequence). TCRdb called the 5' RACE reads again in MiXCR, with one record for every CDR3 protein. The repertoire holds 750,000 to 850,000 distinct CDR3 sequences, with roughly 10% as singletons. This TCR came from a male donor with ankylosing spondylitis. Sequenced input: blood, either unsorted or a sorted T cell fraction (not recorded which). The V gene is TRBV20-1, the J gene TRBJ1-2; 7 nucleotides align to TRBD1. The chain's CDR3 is CSATGPTNYGYTF. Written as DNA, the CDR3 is TGCAGTGCGACAGGGCCAACTAACTATGGCTACACCTTC.